This T cell receptor (beta chain) was found in a study of T-cell reconstitution after alpha-beta-depleted transplantation in children. The TCRbeta library incorporated unique molecular identifiers. TCRdb reprocessed the PCR reads via MiXCR and lists one record per CDR3 protein. This sample has 500,000 to 600,000 distinct CDR3 sequences, with 25% to 30% found just once. The CDR3 is made up of 14 amino acids. Germline V lookup: CDR1 MNHEY, CDR2 SMNVEV (reference sequence). V dropped 4 bases and J dropped 12 bases, with 20 bases sitting between them. In the case of this clonotype: Its cognate antigen is unknown.

Points from the study as a whole: It was reported that alpha-beta T cells came from several hundred expanded graft clones (about two months after transplant). T-cell numbers and diversity, one year after transplant, stemmed largely from T cells that were newly produced. Surviving recipient cells, namely T cells and thymic progenitors, were the source of high day-60 TCRbeta diversity in some patients.

The chain recombines TRBV27 with TRBJ2-3, with a tentative D call TRBD1 (5 bases). Sequenced here: PBMCs, sampled before TCRalphabeta/CD19-depleted stem cell transplant. This TCR was recovered from a boy under three years old with Wiskott-Aldrich syndrome, due to receive a stem cell transplant. CDR3 residues: CASSSLIDGQNQYF. CDR3 coding DNA: TGTGCCAGCAGTTCGTTAATTGACGGACAAAATCAGTATTTT.